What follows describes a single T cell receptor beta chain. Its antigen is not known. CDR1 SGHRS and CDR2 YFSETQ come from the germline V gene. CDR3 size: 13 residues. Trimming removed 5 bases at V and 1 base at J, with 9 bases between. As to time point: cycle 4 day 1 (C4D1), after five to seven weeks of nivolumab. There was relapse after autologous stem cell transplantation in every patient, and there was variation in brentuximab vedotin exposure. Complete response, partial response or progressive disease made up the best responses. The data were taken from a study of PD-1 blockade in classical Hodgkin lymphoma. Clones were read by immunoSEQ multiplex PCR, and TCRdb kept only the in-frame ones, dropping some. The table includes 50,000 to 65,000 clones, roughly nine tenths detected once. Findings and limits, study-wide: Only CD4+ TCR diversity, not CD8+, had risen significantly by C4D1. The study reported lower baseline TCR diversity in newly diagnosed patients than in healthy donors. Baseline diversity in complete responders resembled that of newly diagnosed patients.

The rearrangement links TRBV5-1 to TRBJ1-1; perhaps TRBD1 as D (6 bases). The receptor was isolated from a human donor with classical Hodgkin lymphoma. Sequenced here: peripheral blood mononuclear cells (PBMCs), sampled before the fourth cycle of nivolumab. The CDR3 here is CASSSTGNTEAFF. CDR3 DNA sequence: TGCGCCAGCAGTTCGACAGGGAACACTGAAGCTTTCTTT.